A selection of T cell receptor beta chains follows, all from one sample in a study of blood T cell repertoires in COVID-19. Libraries were prepared by immunoSEQ multiplex PCR; TCRdb keeps only in-frame clonotypes and omits some of them. Among 250,000 to 350,000 clones, around four fifths were seen once, and the ten largest hold 4.1%. Sequenced: peripheral blood. These receptors were collected from a woman in her forties or fifties with active or convalescent COVID-19. Each CDR3 is given with its conserved first and last residue. The D gene is left open where the match is weak. Not all rows give a size; the values are once, few, many and, for expanded clones, a class.

d_call j_call clone_size cdr3_length v_call cdr3_nt cdr3_aa
NA TRBJ1-6 NA 17 TRBV24-1 TGTGCCACCCCCGAACGGAGTGTCGGTTCGGGTAATTCACCCCTCCACTTT CATPERSVGSGNSPLHF
TRBD1 TRBJ1-5 NA 15 TRBV5-6 TGTGCCAGCAGCCAAATTGGGACAGGGGGCGAGCCCCAGCATTTT CASSQIGTGGEPQHF
NA TRBJ1-5 NA 14 TRBV5-6 TGTGCCAGCAGCTTATCGTCTAGCAATCAGCCCCAGCATTTT CASSLSSSNQPQHF
NA TRBJ2-1 NA 12 TRBV28 TGTGCCAGCAGTTTATTTCAATTTGAGCAGTTCTTC CASSLFQFEQFF
NA TRBJ1-5 NA 13 TRBV6-5 TGTGCCGGGGGATGGGAGGACAATCAGCCCCAGCATTTT CAGGWEDNQPQHF
NA TRBJ2-1 NA 13 TRBV3-1/TRBV3-2 TGTGCCAGCAGCCAAGATGTATTGGGGGCTCGTGTCTTC CASSQDVLGARVF
TRBD1 TRBJ1-5 once 15 TRBV6-6 TGTGCCAGCAGTTACGGGCGGACAGGGTTTCAGCCCCAGCATTTT CASSYGRTGFQPQHF
TRBD1 TRBJ1-5 NA 14 TRBV29-1 TGCAGCGTTGCCTCCGGGACAGGGCACCAGCCCCAGCATTTT CSVASGTGHQPQHF
TRBD2 TRBJ2-1 NA 21 TRBV3-1/TRBV3-2 TGTGCCAGCAGCCGACCCACAGTGGGCAGCACTAGCGGTCATTCCTACAATGAGCAGTTCTTC CASSRPTVGSTSGHSYNEQFF
TRBD2 TRBJ2-3 many 15 TRBV5-6 TGTGCCAGCAGTCATCTAGCGGCAAAGGGAGATACGCAGTATTTT CASSHLAAKGDTQYF
NA TRBJ1-4 few 16 TRBV30 TGTGCCTGGAGTGTTCGAGTTCCTTGGGGAGATGAAAAACTGTTTTTT CAWSVRVPWGDEKLFF
NA TRBJ2-1 NA 13 TRBV5-6 TGTGCCAGCAGCTCAACAGCCGTGGGGGGGCAGTTCTTC CASSSTAVGGQFF
NA TRBJ1-5 once 13 TRBV29-1 TGCAGCGTTGCCAGGGGCCCAACTCAGCCCCAGCATTTT CSVARGPTQPQHF
TRBD2 TRBJ2-3 few 14 TRBV4-2 TGTGCCAGCAGCCAAGAACTAGCGGGAGATACGCAGTATTTT CASSQELAGDTQYF
TRBD2 TRBJ2-7 NA 14 TRBV7-2 TGTGCCAGCAGCTTTAGGCGGGGGGGATTAGAGCAGTACTTC CASSFRRGGLEQYF
TRBD2 TRBJ2-7 NA 19 TRBV7-2 TGTGCCAGCAGCCGGGGGGGGACTAGCGGGAGTCGTCTCGGCCACGAGCAGTACTTC CASSRGGTSGSRLGHEQYF
TRBD1 TRBJ1-1 NA 12 TRBV15 TGTGCCACCAGCAGTGTACAGGGGTGGGCTTTCTTT CATSSVQGWAFF
NA TRBJ1-4 NA 15 TRBV7-3 TGTGCCAGCAGCCGTGGAGGCCTGGGGATGGAAAAACTGTTTTTT CASSRGGLGMEKLFF
NA TRBJ2-2 NA 14 TRBV19 TGTGCCAGTAGTATGCTAGCGAACACCGGGGAGCTGTTTTTT CASSMLANTGELFF
NA TRBJ1-1 NA 14 TRBV5-1 TGCGCCAGCAGCCGTTCGGGGGGGTCCACTGAAGCTTTCTTT CASSRSGGSTEAFF
NA TRBJ2-7 NA 15 TRBV7-3 TGTGCCAGCAGCTTAACCATTCCAGGGTCTTACGAGCAGTACTTC CASSLTIPGSYEQYF
TRBD1 TRBJ1-5 NA 14 TRBV19 TGTGCCAGTCGGACAGGGGGGGGCCATCAGCCCCAGCATTTT CASRTGGGHQPQHF
TRBD2 TRBJ2-1 NA 16 TRBV24-1 TGTGCCACCAGTGACCCCGGGACTAGCGGGCCCAATGAGCAGTTCTTC CATSDPGTSGPNEQFF
TRBD1 TRBJ1-5 NA 17 TRBV5-6 TGTGCCAGCAGCTTTTGGTCAAGGGGGCTTCGGAATCAGCCCCAGCATTTT CASSFWSRGLRNQPQHF
NA TRBJ2-2 few 12 TRBV7-6 TGTGCCAGCAGCTTAGGCGCCGGGGAGCTGTTTTTT CASSLGAGELFF
NA TRBJ1-1 few 13 TRBV5-1 TGCGCCAGCAGCTTGGCTCCGAACACTGAAGCTTTCTTT CASSLAPNTEAFF
TRBD2 TRBJ2-2 NA 16 TRBV9 TGTGCCAGCAGTAAACCGGGACTAGCGGGAGGGACGGAGCTGTTTTTT CASSKPGLAGGTELFF
NA TRBJ2-1 NA 15 TRBV7-9 TGTGCCAGCAGCCGACATTCCTTGGGCAACCATGAGCAGTTCTTC CASSRHSLGNHEQFF
TRBD1 TRBJ1-2 NA 17 TRBV24-1 TGTGCCACCAGTGATTTGCCCCGGACAGGGAAAATCTATGGCTACACCTTC CATSDLPRTGKIYGYTF
NA TRBJ2-1 NA 13 TRBV2 TGTGCCACTTCCCTGGAGTTGCGGAATGAGCAGTTCTTC CATSLELRNEQFF
TRBD1 TRBJ2-1 few 16 TRBV24-1 TGTGCCACCAGTGACCCCAACCGGGACAGGTCAAATGAGCAGTTCTTC CATSDPNRDRSNEQFF
NA TRBJ2-5 once 15 TRBV2 TGTGCCAGCAGCCCCAGACTCCTCCGGGGGGAGACCCAGTACTTC CASSPRLLRGETQYF
NA TRBJ1-5 once 15 TRBV7-6 TGTGCCAGCAGGCCTACGGGGGATAGCAATCAGCCCCAGCATTTT CASRPTGDSNQPQHF
NA TRBJ1-1 NA 13 TRBV12-3/TRBV12-4 TGTGCCAGCAGTTTGCACAGGAACACTGAAGCTTTCTTT CASSLHRNTEAFF
NA TRBJ2-1 NA 12 TRBV5-8 TGTGCCAGCAGCCAACTACTCAATGAGCAGTTCTTC CASSQLLNEQFF
TRBD1 TRBJ1-1 NA 14 TRBV2 TGTGCCAGGACAGGGGCGTCCATGAACACTGAAGCTTTCTTT CARTGASMNTEAFF
TRBD1 TRBJ1-1 NA 15 TRBV5-1 TGCGCCAGCAGCTCGCAGGGGGCCCCCGGCACTGAAGCTTTCTTT CASSSQGAPGTEAFF
NA TRBJ2-7 NA 14 TRBV28 TGTGCCAGCAGTTTGAGACAGGTATCCTACGAGCAGTACTTC CASSLRQVSYEQYF
NA TRBJ2-3 NA 13 TRBV30 TGTGCCTGGCAATCGACGGGGTGGGATACGCAGTATTTT CAWQSTGWDTQYF
NA TRBJ1-3 NA 19 TRBV7-3 TGTGCCAGCAGCTTAAGAGGCGAGGCCTGGGGGCTGTGTGGAAACACCATATATTTT CASSLRGEAWGLCGNTIYF
TRBD2 TRBJ2-3 NA 15 TRBV5-1 TGCGCCAGCAGAAATAGGCGGGAGAGCACAGATACGCAGTATTTT CASRNRRESTDTQYF